The entry that follows covers one TCR beta chain sequence. Its antigen is currently not known. No base quality information exists; no much larger clone differs at one position. The data originate from a study of CD8 T cells in Susac syndrome (dated by TCRdb to the late 2010s). About the investigation overall: The study used repertoire sequencing to test whether antigen drove CD8+ T cell activation and differentiation in Susac syndrome. The clonality of the CD8+ T cell repertoire was compared across 12 healthy donors, around 14 Susac syndrome patients and fewer than 16 multiple sclerosis patients.

Peripheral blood CD8+ and CD4+ T cells from healthy donors, Susac syndrome patients and multiple sclerosis patients were profiled by high-throughput TCR beta sequencing. Treatment-naive patients with stable or active relapsing-remitting disease fulfilling revised McDonald criteria were used as multiple sclerosis controls. Bulk CD8+ and CD4+ T cells were purified by magnetic negative isolation, while CD8+ TEMRA cells were enriched using FACS. Blood was drawn into EDTA tubes, processed within 24 hours, and PBMCs were isolated by density gradient centrifugation. PBMCs intended for TCR sequencing were cryopreserved in liquid nitrogen and were subsequently thawed in a 37 degrees C water bath. The sorted or isolated CD4+, CD8+ and CD8+ TEMRA cells had a purity of 90% or higher. From its cysteine to its phenylalanine, the CDR3 spans 17 amino acids. Left in the record is the CDR3 DNA by itself, 51 bases read in frame from the first base. The germline V gene gives CDR1 as SGHRS and CDR2 as YFSETQ. Germline trimming amounts to 3 bases on V and 6 bases on J, with 12 as the count of junction bases outside the gene matches.

What the work shows at the level of the full study, not this receptor alone: The study acknowledged that relatively few individuals were included in the TCR sequencing and HLA analysis.

RNA was extracted with the RNeasy kit and roughly 0.45 to 1 ug was reverse transcribed using random hexamers. The immunoSEQ multiplex PCR assay, covering 54 Vbeta and 13 Jbeta segments, was used to amplify TCR beta CDR3 regions. PCR amplification bias was corrected by using a synthetic template baseline for primer optimization and computational correction. On the authors' methods: Reads were annotated to V, D and J genes according to IMGT and were analyzed with immunoSEQ Analyzer, with only productive sequences retained. Clonality was computed as one minus Shannon entropy normalized by log2 of the number of productive unique sequences. Public and private clones were assessed among the 100 most prevalent clones of each patient and control. A clone was defined as Susac-specific if it was absent from the healthy and MS cohorts, from 1052 published viral clones and from other ImmuneACCESS disease sequences. TCRdb handled the public reads itself, with Q25 trimming in fastp and clone calling in MiXCR, and kept productive beta chains. Every CDR3 protein is listed once, alongside the most common genes and DNA of its rows. The V and J calls shown here were made by TCRdb, not taken from the authors' results. The sample records tens of thousands of distinct CDR3 sequences, approximately 95% of which are singletons. Roughly 0.39% of the sample belongs to the ten largest clones.

Material for sequencing was CD8+ T cells from PBMCs. This chain is built from TRBV5-1 and TRBJ2-2, and 9 junctional nucleotides match TRBD2. The clonotype was recovered from a human donor with multiple sclerosis. Here the CDR3 is given as CASSSPPGLAFSGELFF. The DNA sequence follows: TGCGCCAGCAGCTCCCCACCGGGACTAGCATTTTCCGGGGAGCTGTTTTTT.